This T cell receptor (beta chain) was captured by sequencing in a study of T cell changes during pregnancy in multiple sclerosis. The CDR3 extends over 13 amino acids. V was pared by 0 bases and J by 4 bases, with 4 bases between. Germline V gene lookup returns CDR1 LGHNT and CDR2 FRNRAP. Clones were sequenced by immunoSEQ multiplex PCR, and TCRdb holds only the in-frame ones, with some missing. The sample contains some 83,000 clones, about 90% of which appear only once. This material consisted of PBMCs, taken in the first trimester of pregnancy. This clonotype was obtained from a female donor in good health, serving as a control in a pregnancy study. Some clones in this sample may be carry-over from other donors' samples. V gene TRBV12-5 combines with J gene TRBJ1-3; no definite D call. In nucleotides, the CDR3 is TGTGCTAGTGGTTTGGTTGGCGGAAACACCATATATTTT. It is translated as CASGLVGGNTIYF. The whole variable domain, remainder taken from reference TRBV12-5 and TRBJ1-3, is DARVTQTPRHKVTEMGQEVTMRCQPILGHNTVFWYRQTMMQGLELLAYFRNRAPLDDSGMPKDRFSAEMPDATLATLKIQPSEPRDSAVYFCASGLVGGNTIYFGEGSWLTVV.